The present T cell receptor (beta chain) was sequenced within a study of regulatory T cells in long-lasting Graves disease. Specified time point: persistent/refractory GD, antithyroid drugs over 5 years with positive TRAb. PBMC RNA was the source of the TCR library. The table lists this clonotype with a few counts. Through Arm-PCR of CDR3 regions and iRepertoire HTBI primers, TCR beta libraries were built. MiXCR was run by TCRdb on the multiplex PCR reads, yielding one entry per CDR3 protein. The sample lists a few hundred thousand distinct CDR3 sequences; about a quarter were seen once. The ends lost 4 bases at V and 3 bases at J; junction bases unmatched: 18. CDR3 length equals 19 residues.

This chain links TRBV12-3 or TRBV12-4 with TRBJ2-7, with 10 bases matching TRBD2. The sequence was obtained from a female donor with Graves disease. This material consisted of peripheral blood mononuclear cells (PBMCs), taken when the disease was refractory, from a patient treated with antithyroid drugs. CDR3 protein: CASSSGQGPAGGYYYEQYF. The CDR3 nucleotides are TGTGCCAGCAGTTCCGGACAGGGACCAGCGGGAGGGTATTACTACGAGCAGTACTTC.